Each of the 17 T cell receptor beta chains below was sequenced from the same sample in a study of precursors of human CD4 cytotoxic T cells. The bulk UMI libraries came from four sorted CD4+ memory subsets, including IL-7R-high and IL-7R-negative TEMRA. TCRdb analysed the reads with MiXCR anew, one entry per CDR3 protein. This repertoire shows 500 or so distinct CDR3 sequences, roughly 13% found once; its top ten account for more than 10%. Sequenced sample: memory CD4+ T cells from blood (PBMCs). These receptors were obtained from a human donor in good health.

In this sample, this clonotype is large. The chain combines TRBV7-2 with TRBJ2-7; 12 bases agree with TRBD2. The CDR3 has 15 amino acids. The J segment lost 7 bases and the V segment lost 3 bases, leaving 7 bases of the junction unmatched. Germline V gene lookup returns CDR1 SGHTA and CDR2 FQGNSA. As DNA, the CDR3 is TGTGCCAGCAGCTTCCGACTAGCGGGAGTTTGGGAGCAGTACTTC. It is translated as CASSFRLAGVWEQYF.

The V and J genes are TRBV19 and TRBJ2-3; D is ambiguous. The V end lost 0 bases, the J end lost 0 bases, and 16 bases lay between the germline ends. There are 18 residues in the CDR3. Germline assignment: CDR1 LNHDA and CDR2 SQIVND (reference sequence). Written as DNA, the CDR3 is TGTGCCAGTAGTATAGATCTCCTATCGGGTACAAGCACAGATACGCAGTATTTT. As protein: CASSIDLLSGTSTDTQYF.

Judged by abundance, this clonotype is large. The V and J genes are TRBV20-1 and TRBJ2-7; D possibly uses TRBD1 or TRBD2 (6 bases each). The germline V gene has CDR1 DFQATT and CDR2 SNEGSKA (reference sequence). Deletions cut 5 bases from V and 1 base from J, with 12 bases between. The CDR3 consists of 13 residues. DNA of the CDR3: TGCAGTGCTGGAGGGGACAAATCCTACGAGCAGTACTTC. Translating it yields CSAGGDKSYEQYF.

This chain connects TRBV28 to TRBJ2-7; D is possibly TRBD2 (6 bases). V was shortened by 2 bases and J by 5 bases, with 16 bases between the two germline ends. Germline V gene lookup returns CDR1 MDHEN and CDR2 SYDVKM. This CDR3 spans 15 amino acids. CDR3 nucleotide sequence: TGTGCCAGCAGTTTAGGGGGACTTTCCTTCCACGAGCAGTACTTC. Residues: CASSLGGLSFHEQYF.

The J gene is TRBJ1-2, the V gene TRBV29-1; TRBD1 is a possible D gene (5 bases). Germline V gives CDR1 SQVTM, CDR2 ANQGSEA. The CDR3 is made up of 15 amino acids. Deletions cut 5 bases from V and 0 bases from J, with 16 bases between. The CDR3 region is CSVRDSLSSNYGYTF. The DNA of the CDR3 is TGCAGCGTTCGGGACTCTCTTAGTTCTAACTATGGCTACACCTTC.

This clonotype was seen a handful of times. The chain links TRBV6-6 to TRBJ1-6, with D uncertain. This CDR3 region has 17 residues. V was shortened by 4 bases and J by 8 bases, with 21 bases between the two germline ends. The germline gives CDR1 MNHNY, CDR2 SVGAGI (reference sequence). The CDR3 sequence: CASSFDPPGGKHSPLHF. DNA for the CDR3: TGTGCCAGCAGTTTTGACCCCCCGGGAGGGAAACATTCACCCCTCCACTTT.

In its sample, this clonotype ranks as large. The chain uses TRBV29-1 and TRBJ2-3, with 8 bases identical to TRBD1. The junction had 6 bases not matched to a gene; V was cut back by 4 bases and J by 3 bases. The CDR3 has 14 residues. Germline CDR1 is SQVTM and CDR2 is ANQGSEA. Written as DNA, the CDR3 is TGCAGCGTTGGCCGGGACAGGCTTACAGATACGCAGTATTTT. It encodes CSVGRDRLTDTQYF.

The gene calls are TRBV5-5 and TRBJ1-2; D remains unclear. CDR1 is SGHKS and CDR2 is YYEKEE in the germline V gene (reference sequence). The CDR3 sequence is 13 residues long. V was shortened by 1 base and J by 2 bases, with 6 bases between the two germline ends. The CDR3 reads CASSLPVNYGYTF. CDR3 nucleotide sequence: TGTGCCAGCAGCTTGCCAGTAAACTATGGCTACACCTTC.

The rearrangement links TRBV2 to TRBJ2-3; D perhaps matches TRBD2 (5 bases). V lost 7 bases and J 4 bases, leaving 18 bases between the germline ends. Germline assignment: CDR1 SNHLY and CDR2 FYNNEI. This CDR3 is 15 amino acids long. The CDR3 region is CASTEDLNRPDTQYF. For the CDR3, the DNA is TGTGCCAGCACTGAGGACTTAAACCGCCCAGATACGCAGTATTTT.

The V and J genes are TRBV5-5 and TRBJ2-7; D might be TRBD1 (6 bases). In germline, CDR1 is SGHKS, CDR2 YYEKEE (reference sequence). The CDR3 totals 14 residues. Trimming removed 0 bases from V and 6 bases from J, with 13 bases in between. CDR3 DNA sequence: TGTGCCAGCAGCTTGGGAGGACAGCTGGGCGAGCAGTACTTC. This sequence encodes CASSLGGQLGEQYF. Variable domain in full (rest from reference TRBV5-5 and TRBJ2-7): DAGVTQSPTHLIKTRGQQVTLRCSPISGHKSVSWYQQVLGQGPQFIFQYYEKEERGRGNFPDRFSARQFPNYSSELNVNALLLGDSALYLCASSLGGQLGEQYFGPGTRLTVT.

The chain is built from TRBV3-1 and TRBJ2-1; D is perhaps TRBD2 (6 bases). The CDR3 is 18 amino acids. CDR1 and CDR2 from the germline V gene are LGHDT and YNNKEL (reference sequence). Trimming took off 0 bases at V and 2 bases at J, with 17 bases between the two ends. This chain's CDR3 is CASSQDWWRDAPYNEQFF. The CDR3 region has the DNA TGTGCCAGCAGCCAAGATTGGTGGCGGGACGCTCCCTACAATGAGCAGTTCTTC.

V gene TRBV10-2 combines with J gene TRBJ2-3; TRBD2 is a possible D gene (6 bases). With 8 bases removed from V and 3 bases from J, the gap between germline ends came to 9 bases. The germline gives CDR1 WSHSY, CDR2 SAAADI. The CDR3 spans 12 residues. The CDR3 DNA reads TGCGCCAGCCGGGGGTTTACAGATACGCAGTATTTT. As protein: CASRGFTDTQYF.

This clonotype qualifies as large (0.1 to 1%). CDR3 sequence: CASSFLAGGGDTQYF. The CDR3 bases are TGTGCCAGCAGTTTTCTTGCGGGAGGGGGAGATACGCAGTATTTT. This chain uses TRBV27 with TRBJ2-3; 9 bases map to TRBD2. The germline V gene encodes CDR1 MNHEY and CDR2 SMNVEV (reference sequence). This CDR3 contains 15 residues. The junction had 6 bases not matched to a gene; V was cut back by 3 bases and J by 5 bases.

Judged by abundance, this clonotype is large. CDR3 protein: CASSLQGARGQPQHF. As DNA, the CDR3 is TGCGCCAGCAGCTTACAGGGGGCGCGAGGGCAGCCCCAGCATTTT. This chain links TRBV5-1 with TRBJ1-5; 9 positions match TRBD1. This CDR3 comprises 15 residues. Germline CDR1 SGHRS, CDR2 YFSETQ. The ends lost 2 bases at V and 7 bases at J; junction bases unmatched: 7.

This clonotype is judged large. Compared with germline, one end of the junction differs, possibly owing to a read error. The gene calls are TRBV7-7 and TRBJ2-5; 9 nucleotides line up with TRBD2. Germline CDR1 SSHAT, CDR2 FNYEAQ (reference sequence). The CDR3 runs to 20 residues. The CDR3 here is CASSLFSQGQSGRKPETQYF. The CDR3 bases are TGTGCTAGCAGCTTATTCAGTCAAGGTCAGAGCGGGAGGAAGCCAGAGACCCAGTACTTC.

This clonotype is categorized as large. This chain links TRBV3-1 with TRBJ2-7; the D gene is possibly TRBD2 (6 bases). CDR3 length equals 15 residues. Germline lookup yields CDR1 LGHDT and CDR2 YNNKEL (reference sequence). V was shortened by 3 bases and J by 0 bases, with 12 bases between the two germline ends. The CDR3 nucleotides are TGTGCCAGCAGCCATGGGGGGTTCATCTCCTACGAGCAGTACTTC. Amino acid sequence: CASSHGGFISYEQYF.

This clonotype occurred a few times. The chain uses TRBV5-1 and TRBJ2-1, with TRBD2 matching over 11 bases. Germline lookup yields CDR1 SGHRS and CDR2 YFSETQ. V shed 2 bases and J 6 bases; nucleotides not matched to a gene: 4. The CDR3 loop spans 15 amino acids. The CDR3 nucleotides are TGCGCCAGCAGCTTACTAGCGGGGGCCTCCAATGAGCAGTTCTTC. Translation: CASSLLAGASNEQFF.